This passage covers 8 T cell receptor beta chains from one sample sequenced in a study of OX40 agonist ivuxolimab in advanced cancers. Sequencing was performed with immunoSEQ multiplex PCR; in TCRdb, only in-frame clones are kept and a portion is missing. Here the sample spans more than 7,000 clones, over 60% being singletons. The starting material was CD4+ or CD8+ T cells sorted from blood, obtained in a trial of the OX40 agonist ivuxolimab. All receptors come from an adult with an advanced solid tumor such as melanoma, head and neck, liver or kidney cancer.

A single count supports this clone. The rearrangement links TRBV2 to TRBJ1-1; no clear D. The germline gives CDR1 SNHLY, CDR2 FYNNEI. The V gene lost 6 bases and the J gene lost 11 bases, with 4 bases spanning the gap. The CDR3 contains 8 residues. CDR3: CASSGAFF. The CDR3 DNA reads TGTGCCAGCAGCGGGGCTTTCTTT.

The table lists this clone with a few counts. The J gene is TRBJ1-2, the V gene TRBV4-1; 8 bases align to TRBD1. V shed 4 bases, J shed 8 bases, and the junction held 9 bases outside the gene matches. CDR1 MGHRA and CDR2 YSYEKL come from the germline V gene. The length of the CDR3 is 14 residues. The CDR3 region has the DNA TGCGCCAGCAGCCTCAACAGGGGGAAGGAGGGCTACACCTTC. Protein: CASSLNRGKEGYTF.

The CDR3 region is CASSLYQGEEETQYF. In nucleotides, the CDR3 is TGTGCCAGCAGTTTATATCAGGGGGAGGAAGAGACCCAGTACTTC. The chain is built from TRBV28 and TRBJ2-5, with D perhaps matching TRBD1 (7 bases). This CDR3 comprises 15 residues. Trimming stripped 1 base from V and 3 bases from J, with 12 bases between. CDR1 is MDHEN and CDR2 is SYDVKM in the germline V gene.

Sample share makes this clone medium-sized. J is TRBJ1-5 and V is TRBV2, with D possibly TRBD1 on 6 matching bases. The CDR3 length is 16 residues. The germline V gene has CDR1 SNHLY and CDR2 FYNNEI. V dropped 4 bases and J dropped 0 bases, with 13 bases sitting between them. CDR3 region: CASSVMGGRSNQPQHF. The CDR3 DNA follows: TGTGCCAGCAGTGTAATGGGGGGGCGTAGCAATCAGCCCCAGCATTTT.

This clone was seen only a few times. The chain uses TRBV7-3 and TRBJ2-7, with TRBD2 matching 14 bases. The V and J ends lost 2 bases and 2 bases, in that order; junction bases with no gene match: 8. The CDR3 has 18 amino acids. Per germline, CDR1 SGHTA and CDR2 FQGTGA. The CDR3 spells CASSLARTSGRFAYEQYF. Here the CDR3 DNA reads TGTGCCAGCAGCTTAGCTCGGACTAGCGGGAGGTTCGCCTACGAGCAGTACTTC.

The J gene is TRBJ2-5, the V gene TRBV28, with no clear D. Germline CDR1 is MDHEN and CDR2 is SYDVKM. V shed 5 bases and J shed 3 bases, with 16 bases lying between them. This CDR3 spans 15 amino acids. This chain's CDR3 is CASSQSRRMKETQYF. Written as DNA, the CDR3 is TGTGCCAGCAGTCAATCGCGACGAATGAAAGAGACCCAGTACTTC.

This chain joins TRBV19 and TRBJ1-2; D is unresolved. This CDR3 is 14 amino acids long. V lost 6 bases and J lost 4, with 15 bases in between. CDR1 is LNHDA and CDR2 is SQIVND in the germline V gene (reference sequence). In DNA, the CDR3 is TGTGCCAGTAGCCCAAGTGGAGGTTCCTATGGCTACACCTTC. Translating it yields CASSPSGGSYGYTF.

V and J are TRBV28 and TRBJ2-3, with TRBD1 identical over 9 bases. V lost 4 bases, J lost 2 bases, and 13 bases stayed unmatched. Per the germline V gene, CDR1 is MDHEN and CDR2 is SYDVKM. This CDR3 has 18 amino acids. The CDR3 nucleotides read TGTGCCAGCAGTTGGGGGGACAGGGAAGGGGATTACACAGATACGCAGTATTTT. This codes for CASSWGDREGDYTDTQYF.